This T cell receptor (beta chain) came from a study of T cells in Graves' hyperthyroidism and ophthalmopathy. V gave up 0 bases and J gave up 3 bases, with 12 bases separating them. This CDR3 comprises 15 residues. Germline values: CDR1 SGDLS, CDR2 YYNGEE. Researchers amplified the TCR beta CDR3 regions from RNA transcripts. Carried out on the TCR CDR3, a first-round RT-PCR used the HTBI primer set. TCRdb used MiXCR to reprocess the multiplex PCR reads, holding one entry per CDR3 protein. The repertoire holds 600,000 to 800,000 distinct CDR3 sequences, with roughly a third as singletons. The sequence derives from a woman in her forties with Graves' hyperthyroidism. Input material: blood. The rearrangement uses TRBV9 and TRBJ1-1; unclear D gene. The CDR3 loop is CASSVGAGAYTEAFF. In DNA, the CDR3 is TGTGCCAGCAGCGTAGGCGCTGGTGCGTACACTGAAGCTTTCTTT.